Shown below are 26 T cell receptor beta chains from a single sample sequenced in a study of CD8+ T cells in alopecia areata listed by TCRdb under 2018. According to the study, the label for this sample's time point signals: 20 to 30 weeks on oral tofacitinib. The meaning of the sample's treatment or condition label: oral pan-JAK inhibitor, 5-10 mg twice daily. Library generation was performed with the immunoSEQ multiplex PCR assay. To provide template for TCR sequencing, every sample had RNA extracted and reverse transcribed into cDNA. As stored in TCRdb, this immuneACCESS dataset retains in-frame rearrangements with V and J assigned. A fraction of the clones does not appear; measured against another copy, unresolved V genes explain less than half of the discrepancy, and the remainder lacks a known reason. Across this sample there are 35,000 to 50,000 clones, with over 85% seen only once. The ten largest clones capture 15% to 20% of the sample.

Sequences were derived from CD8+ T cells sorted from blood, sampled at week 24, from a patient treated with tofacitinib. Every receptor here comes from a human donor with alopecia areata.

J is TRBJ2-7 and V is TRBV28; maybe TRBD1 (5 bases). Germline lookup yields CDR1 MDHEN and CDR2 SYDVKM. The CDR3 extends over 13 amino acids. Trimming removed 4 bases at V and 1 base at J, with 8 bases between. The DNA of the CDR3 is TGTGCCAGCAGTTCCAGACAGTCCTACGAGCAGTACTTC. Translated: CASSSRQSYEQYF.

About this clone: Other DNA sequences in this specimen translate into the identical CDR3. The rearrangement links TRBV29-1 to TRBJ2-7, with 10 nucleotides matching TRBD2. Trimming cost V 2 bases and J 4 bases; bases outside gene matches: 5. Germline-derived CDR1 and CDR2 are SQVTM and ANQGSEA. The CDR3 loop spans 14 amino acids. The CDR3 sequence: CSVELAGATYEQYF. Written as DNA, the CDR3 is TGCAGCGTTGAACTAGCGGGGGCCACATACGAGCAGTACTTC.

In regard to this clone: A read error may account for a junction end that differs from germline. J is TRBJ2-1 and V is TRBV29-1, with TRBD1 matching 7 bases. CDR3 length: 15 amino acids. Per the germline V gene, CDR1 is SQVTM and CDR2 is ANQGSEA. CDR3 DNA sequence: TGCAGCGTTGAAGTTTGGGACAGTCGCTACAATGAGCAGCTCTTC. Its protein product is CSVEVWDSRYNEQLF.

This rearrangement joins TRBV7-2 to TRBJ2-1, with unresolved D. Germline CDR1 is SGHTA and CDR2 is FQGNSA. With 0 bases removed from V and 2 bases from J, the gap between germline ends came to 11 bases. This CDR3 has 16 residues. In nucleotides, the CDR3 is TGTGCCAGCAGCTTAGCCACAAGTGTCCCCTACAATGAGCAGTTCTTC. It translates to CASSLATSVPYNEQFF.

V usage is TRBV7-9 and J usage is TRBJ2-2, with D uncertain. The CDR3 has 17 residues. The germline V gene has CDR1 SEHNR and CDR2 FQNEAQ (reference sequence). Trimming cost V 5 bases and J 0 bases, with 16 bases left between them. The chain's CDR3 is CASSHPITGPNTGELFF. CDR3 coding DNA: TGTGCCAGCAGCCACCCGATAACGGGTCCGAACACCGGGGAGCTGTTTTTT.

J is TRBJ2-3 and V is TRBV29-1; D remains unclear. V was pared by 7 bases and J by 0 bases, with 14 bases between. Germline V gene sequence: CDR1 SQVTM, CDR2 ANQGSEA. The CDR3 totals 14 residues. CDR3: CSGLTATSTDTQYF. In DNA, the CDR3 is TGCAGCGGGCTGACGGCCACTAGCACAGATACGCAGTATTTT.

The gene calls are TRBV29-1 and TRBJ2-5; possible D gene TRBD2, 6 bases. The CDR3 totals 11 residues. Germline V lookup: CDR1 SQVTM, CDR2 ANQGSEA. V dropped 6 bases and J dropped 5 bases, with 10 bases sitting between them. The DNA of the CDR3 is TGCAGCGTCCCGGAGGGTGAGACCCAGTACTTC. This gives the protein CSVPEGETQYF.

This chain connects TRBV6-5 to TRBJ2-2; D remains ambiguous. CDR3 size: 14 residues. Deletions cut 7 bases from V and 3 bases from J, with 12 bases between. Germline V gene data show CDR1 as MNHEY and CDR2 as SVGAGI. Written as DNA, the CDR3 is TGTGCCAGCAAATACCCCCGGGACACCGGGGAGCTGTTTTTT. Translating it yields CASKYPRDTGELFF.

The chain links TRBV7-6 to TRBJ2-1; 11 nucleotides agree with TRBD2. The CDR3 is made up of 19 amino acids. CDR1 SGHVS and CDR2 FNYEAQ come from the germline V gene. With 1 base clipped from V and 1 base from J, the junction kept 9 bases outside the gene matches. CDR3 sequence: CASSLDLPSGGPSYNEQFF. CDR3 in DNA: TGTGCCAGCAGCTTAGATCTCCCTAGCGGGGGGCCTTCCTACAATGAGCAGTTCTTC.

This sequence joins TRBV29-1 and TRBJ2-7, with D possibly matching TRBD1 (6 bases). Germline CDR1 is SQVTM and CDR2 is ANQGSEA. There are 15 residues in the CDR3. Trimming cost V 1 base and J 0 bases, with 13 bases left between them. CDR3 residues: CSVEVNRDNSYEQYF. The CDR3 DNA reads TGCAGCGTTGAAGTCAACCGGGACAACTCCTACGAGCAGTACTTC.

The chain couples TRBV7-9 to TRBJ1-2, with 7 bases aligning to TRBD1. The CDR3 loop spans 13 amino acids. Losses at the gene ends were 4 bases for V and 4 bases for J; bases not matched to a gene: 3. CDR1 is SEHNR and CDR2 is FQNEAQ in the germline V gene (reference sequence). The CDR3 region has the DNA TGTGCCAGCAGCTCAAGGACAGGCTATGGCTACACCTTC. Translated, it gives CASSSRTGYGYTF.

This clone has a single count. V gene TRBV7-8 combines with J gene TRBJ2-1; 8 bases are shared with TRBD2. Germline V gene data show CDR1 as SGHVS and CDR2 as FQNEAQ. The CDR3 has 17 amino acids. Germline trimming cut 3 bases from V and 6 bases from J; bases unmatched to any gene: 13. The chain's CDR3 is CASSFRPGLAESNEQFF. The CDR3 DNA reads as TGTGCCAGCAGCTTCCGCCCCGGACTAGCCGAGAGCAATGAGCAGTTCTTC.

The chain joins TRBV7-6 to TRBJ2-7; 7 positions match TRBD2. The CDR3 consists of 14 residues. Germline loops: CDR1 SGHVS, CDR2 FNYEAQ. J was trimmed by 4 bases and V by 0 bases; bases with no gene match: 3. CDR3 in amino acids: CASSLAGGVYEQYF. CDR3 bases: TGTGCCAGCAGCTTAGCGGGGGGGGTTTACGAGCAGTACTTC.

The chain links TRBV6-6 to TRBJ2-2; tentatively, D is TRBD2 (6 bases). Germline CDR1 MNHNY, CDR2 SVGAGI (reference sequence). Trimming removed 4 bases at V and 7 bases at J, with 16 bases between. The CDR3 is 15 residues long. CDR3 in amino acids: CASSWEVADGGELFF. The CDR3 DNA reads TGTGCCAGCAGTTGGGAGGTCGCGGATGGCGGGGAGCTGTTTTTT.

The gene calls are TRBV5-6 and TRBJ2-3; a weak D match, TRBD2 (6 bases). V lost 0 bases to trimming and J lost 5 bases, with 16 bases between them. CDR1 and CDR2 from the germline V gene are SGHDT and YYEEEE. The CDR3 covers 16 residues. This chain's CDR3 is CASSLVTGGIVDTQYF. CDR3 DNA sequence: TGTGCCAGCAGCTTGGTAACGGGCGGGATAGTAGATACGCAGTATTTT.

The J gene is TRBJ2-2, the V gene TRBV7-2, with D tentatively TRBD2 (6 bases). The CDR3 runs to 13 residues. CDR1 is SGHTA, CDR2 FQGNSA, per germline. Trimming stripped 3 bases from V and 6 bases from J, with 8 bases between. The CDR3 DNA follows: TGTGCCAGCAGCTTGAGGAGGGCCGGGGAGCTGTTTTTT. Translated, it gives CASSLRRAGELFF. The variable domain in full, with the rest retrieved from reference TRBV7-2 and TRBJ2-2, is GAGVSQSPSNKVTEKGKDVELRCDPISGHTALYWYRQSLGQGLEFLIYFQGNSAPDKSGLPSDRFSAERTGGSVSTLTIQRTQQEDSAVYLCASSLRRAGELFFGEGSRLTVL.

The chain joins TRBV6-1 to TRBJ2-1; D uncertain. The CDR3 extends over 14 amino acids. The V end lost 5 bases, the J end lost 5 bases, and 13 bases lay between the germline ends. Germline V CDR1 and CDR2: MNHNS, SASEGT. This CDR3 is CASSSEHYHNEQFF. CDR3 DNA: TGTGCCAGCAGTTCTGAGCACTACCACAATGAGCAGTTCTTC.

CDR3 nucleotide sequence: TGTGCCAGCAGTTCGGACCGGAACCCGAAGGATGAGCAGTTCTTC. Its translation is CASSSDRNPKDEQFF. V and J are TRBV27 and TRBJ2-1; D gene unclear. This CDR3 comprises 15 residues. V dropped 4 bases and J dropped 8 bases, with 18 bases sitting between them. Looked up from germline, CDR1 is MNHEY and CDR2 is SMNVEV (reference sequence).

The CDR3 is CSVPGESYEQYF. The CDR3 DNA follows: TGCAGCGTCCCTGGGGAATCCTACGAGCAGTACTTC. The chain employs TRBV29-1 and TRBJ2-7; the D is unclear. V shed 6 bases and J shed 1 base, with 10 bases lying between them. This CDR3 comprises 12 residues. The germline V gene encodes CDR1 SQVTM and CDR2 ANQGSEA.

The chain combines TRBV2 with TRBJ2-3; TRBD1 agrees at 9 bases. Germline V gene lookup returns CDR1 SNHLY and CDR2 FYNNEI. The trim removed 8 bases at V and 5 bases at J, leaving 8 bases unmatched. CDR3 length equals 14 residues. In DNA form, the CDR3 reads TGTGCCAGCCACAGGGGGCTATTCGGAGATACGCAGTATTTT. Translating gives CASHRGLFGDTQYF.

The gene calls are TRBV7-2 and TRBJ2-3, with 8 bases aligning to TRBD1. The CDR3 spans 16 residues. Trimming removed 4 bases from V and 2 bases from J; junction bases left unmatched: 8. The germline V gene has CDR1 SGHTA and CDR2 FQGNSA. CDR3 in DNA: TGTGCCAGCAGCTCACCCCGGGACAGGCTCACAGATACGCAGTATTTT. It is translated as CASSSPRDRLTDTQYF.

The genes are TRBV29-1 and TRBJ2-2; D might be TRBD1 or TRBD2, each matching 5 bases. Trimming removed 7 bases at V and 4 bases at J, with 10 bases between. CDR3 size: 12 residues. Germline-derived CDR1 and CDR2 are SQVTM and ANQGSEA. The CDR3 DNA reads TGCAGCGGCCATGGGGGCACCGGGGAGCTGTTTTTT. Translating gives CSGHGGTGELFF.

The rearrangement joins TRBV6-5 to TRBJ2-7; D is uncertain. The germline V gene encodes CDR1 MNHEY and CDR2 SVGAGI. The CDR3 extends over 13 amino acids. V lost 7 bases, J lost 5 bases, and 15 bases lay in between. CDR3 nucleotides: TGTGCCAGCACATCCGCCAACCTGAACGAGCAGTACTTC. Its translation is CASTSANLNEQYF.

The chain recombines TRBV6-1 with TRBJ2-3; D gene uncertain. V was cut by 1 base and J by 4 bases, with 15 bases left in between. Germline CDR1 MNHNS, CDR2 SASEGT. The CDR3 spans 16 residues. Here the CDR3 DNA reads TGTGCCAGCAGTGAAGGGTTCCAACCACTGGCAGATACGCAGTATTTT. This translates into CASSEGFQPLADTQYF.

The rearrangement joins TRBV15 to TRBJ2-7; 8 nucleotides align to TRBD2. This CDR3 is 18 amino acids long. Trimming removed 5 bases from V and 4 bases from J; junction bases left unmatched: 19. Germline V lookup: CDR1 LNHNV, CDR2 YYDKDF (reference sequence). The CDR3 protein is CATSGWGLGTLGPYEQYF. CDR3 DNA sequence: TGTGCCACCAGCGGATGGGGACTAGGGACATTGGGGCCGTACGAGCAGTACTTC.

This chain links TRBV10-3 with TRBJ2-2, with a tentative D call TRBD2 (5 bases). Trimming pared 4 bases from V and 5 bases from J, leaving 8 bases between. Germline V lookup: CDR1 ENHRY, CDR2 SYGVKD. This CDR3 is 13 amino acids long. CDR3 coding DNA: TGTGCCATCAGTGTTCCGGGGACCGGGGAGCTGTTTTTT. Amino acid sequence: CAISVPGTGELFF.